This T cell receptor beta chain comes out of a study of OX40 agonist ivuxolimab in advanced cancers. Regarding the research as a whole: Ivuxolimab, which targeted the costimulatory receptor OX40 (CD134), was an agonistic, fully human IgG2 monoclonal antibody. Intravenous ivuxolimab was administered to patients every 2 weeks at six dose levels: 0.01, 0.1, 0.3, 1.5, 3 and 10 mg/kg. Of the approximately 50 dose-escalation patients, hepatocellular carcinoma was present in 19, melanoma in about 15, renal cell carcinoma in 9 and head and neck cancer in 9. In the dose-escalation cohort, 70% to 85% of patients were male, and the mean age was approximately 60 years with a range of roughly 20 to 79. Patients were allowed to have had prior anti-PD-1, anti-PD-L1 or anti-CTLA-4 therapy, and 40% to 45% of the dose-escalation patients had previously received checkpoint inhibitors. Three dose-escalation patients achieved partial responses, one with hepatocellular carcinoma and two with cutaneous melanoma. The purpose of peripheral TCRbeta sequencing was to test whether ivuxolimab changed TCR sequence diversity and led to clonal T-cell expansion. The paper covers the monotherapy dose-escalation part of the phase I ivuxolimab trial, which included N ≈ 50 patients. Results and caveats for the whole study, not just this receptor: Which antigens the clonally expanded peripheral T cells were specific for was not determined. After ivuxolimab, CD8+ T cells had more expanded clones than CD4+ T cells on average. At doses of 0.1 to 3.0 mg/kg, clonal expansion of both CD4+ and CD8+ blood T cells was observed from baseline to week 6. Low levels of normalized T-cell clonal expansion were also seen in some nonresponding patients. In partial responders in the 0.1-3.0 mg/kg groups, normalized peripheral clonal expansion was found to be among the lowest, especially among CD8+ T cells.

Genomic DNA was isolated from the sorted cells so that the TCRbeta CDR3 region could be sequenced. The immunoSEQ Assay was used to sequence the TCRbeta CDR3 regions. TCRdb limited this immuneACCESS table to in-frame rearrangements with V and J called. A share of clones is missing; checked studies link under half to unresolved V genes, and the rest is unexplained. Across this sample there are 35,000 to 55,000 clones, with 75% to 90% seen only once. The top ten hold more than 9% of the sample. As to this clone: No cognate antigen has been identified for it. Qualities for individual bases were not recorded, and no much larger clone is one base off.

The trial excluded patients who had a history of autoimmune disease or were on systemic immunosuppression. Peripheral blood for TCR sequencing was collected from all dose cohorts at baseline, on cycle 4 day 1, and on cycle 7 day 1. The samples were taken from a phase I, first-in-human, multicenter, open-label dose-escalation trial of ivuxolimab. Adults with locally advanced or metastatic melanoma, renal cell carcinoma, hepatocellular carcinoma or head and neck squamous cell carcinoma were enrolled in the trial. Before TCR sequencing, CD4+ and CD8+ T cells were separately sorted from peripheral blood. The CDR3 contains 14 residues, cysteine and phenylalanine counted. Only CDR3 DNA is held: 42 bases, read in frame from base 1. Trimming removed 4 bases from V and 2 bases from J; the gene matches leave 2 bases unexplained. The germline V gene yields SGHTS for CDR1 and YDEGEE for CDR2.

The V and J genes are TRBV5-8 and TRBJ1-2; 10 central bases correspond to TRBD1. Material: CD4+ or CD8+ T cells sorted from blood, obtained in a trial of the OX40 agonist ivuxolimab. The origin of this receptor is an adult with an advanced solid tumor such as melanoma, head and neck, liver or kidney cancer. The CDR3 protein is CASSPGQGNYGYTF. The nucleotide sequence is TGTGCCAGCAGCCCGGGACAGGGGAACTATGGCTACACCTTC.